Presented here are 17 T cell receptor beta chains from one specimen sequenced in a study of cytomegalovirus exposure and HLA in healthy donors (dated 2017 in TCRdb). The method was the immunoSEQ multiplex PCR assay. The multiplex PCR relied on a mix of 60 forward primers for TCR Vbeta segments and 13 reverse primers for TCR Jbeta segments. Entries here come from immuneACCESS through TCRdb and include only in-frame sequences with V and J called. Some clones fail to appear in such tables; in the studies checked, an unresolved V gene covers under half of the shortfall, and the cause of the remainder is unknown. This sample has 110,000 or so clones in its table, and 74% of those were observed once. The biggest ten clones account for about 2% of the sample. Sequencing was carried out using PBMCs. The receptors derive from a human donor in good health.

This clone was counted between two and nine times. Written as DNA, the CDR3 is TGCGCCAGCAGCCGTACGGGTCTGGGCAATCAGCCCCAGCATTTT. Translating gives CASSRTGLGNQPQHF. This rearrangement joins TRBV4-1 to TRBJ1-5; D is unclear. There are 15 residues in the CDR3. Trimming cost V 4 bases and J 2 bases, with 12 bases left between them. Germline V gene data show CDR1 as MGHRA and CDR2 as YSYEKL.

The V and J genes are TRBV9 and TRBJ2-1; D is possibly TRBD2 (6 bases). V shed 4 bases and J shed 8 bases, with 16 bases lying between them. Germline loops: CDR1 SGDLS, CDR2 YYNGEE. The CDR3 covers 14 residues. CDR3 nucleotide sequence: TGTGCCAGCAGCACCTCCCCTGCGGGGTATGAGCAGTTCTTC. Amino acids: CASSTSPAGYEQFF.

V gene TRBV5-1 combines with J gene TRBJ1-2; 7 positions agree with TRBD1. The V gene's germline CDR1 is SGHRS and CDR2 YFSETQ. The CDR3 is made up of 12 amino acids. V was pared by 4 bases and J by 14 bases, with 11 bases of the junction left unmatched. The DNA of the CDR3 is TGCGCCAGCAGCCAAGACAGGGACCTACAGACCTTC. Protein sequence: CASSQDRDLQTF. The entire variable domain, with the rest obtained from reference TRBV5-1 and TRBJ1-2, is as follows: KAGVTQTPRYLIKTRGQQVTLSCSPISGHRSVSWYQQTPGQGLQFLFEYFSETQRNKGNFPGRFSGRQFSNSRSEMNVSTLELGDSALYLCASSQDRDLQTFGSGTRLTVV.

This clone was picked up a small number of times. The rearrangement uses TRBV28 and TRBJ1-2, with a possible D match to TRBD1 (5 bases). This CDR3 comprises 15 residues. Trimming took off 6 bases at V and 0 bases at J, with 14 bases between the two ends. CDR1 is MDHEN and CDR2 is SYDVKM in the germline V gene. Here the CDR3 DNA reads TGTGCCAGCAGAAGTTGGGGGGGACCTAACTATGGCTACACCTTC. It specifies CASRSWGGPNYGYTF.

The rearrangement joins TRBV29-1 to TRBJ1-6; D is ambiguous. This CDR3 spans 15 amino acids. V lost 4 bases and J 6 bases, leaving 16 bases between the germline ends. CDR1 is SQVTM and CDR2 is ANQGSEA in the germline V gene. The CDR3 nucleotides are TGCAGCGTTGTTGAGGGAGGGAACCCTAATTCACCCCTCCACTTT. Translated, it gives CSVVEGGNPNSPLHF.

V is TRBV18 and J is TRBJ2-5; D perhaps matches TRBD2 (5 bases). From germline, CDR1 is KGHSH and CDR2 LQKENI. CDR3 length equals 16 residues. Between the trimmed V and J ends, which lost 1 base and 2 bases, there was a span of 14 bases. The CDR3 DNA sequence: TGTGCCAGCTCACCACGTGCGGGTCCCTCTCAAGAGACCCAGTACTTC. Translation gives CASSPRAGPSQETQYF.

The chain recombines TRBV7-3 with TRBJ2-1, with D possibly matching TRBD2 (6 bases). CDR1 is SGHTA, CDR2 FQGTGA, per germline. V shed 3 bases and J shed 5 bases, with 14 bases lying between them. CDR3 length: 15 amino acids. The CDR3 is CASSFSGGRNNEQFF. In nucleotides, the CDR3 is TGTGCCAGCAGCTTTTCCGGGGGTAGAAACAATGAGCAGTTCTTC.

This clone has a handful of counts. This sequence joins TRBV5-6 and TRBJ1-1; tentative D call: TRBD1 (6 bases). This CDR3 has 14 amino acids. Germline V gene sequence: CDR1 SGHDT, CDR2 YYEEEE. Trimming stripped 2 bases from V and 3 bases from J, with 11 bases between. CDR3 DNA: TGTGCCAGCAGCTTTTATGGGGGCGACACTGAAGCTTTCTTT. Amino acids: CASSFYGGDTEAFF. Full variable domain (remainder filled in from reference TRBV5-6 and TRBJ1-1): DAGVTQSPTHLIKTRGQQVTLRCSPKSGHDTVSWYQQALGQGPQFIFQYYEEEERQRGNFPDRFSGHQFPNYSSELNVNALLLGDSALYLCASSFYGGDTEAFFGQGTRLTVV.

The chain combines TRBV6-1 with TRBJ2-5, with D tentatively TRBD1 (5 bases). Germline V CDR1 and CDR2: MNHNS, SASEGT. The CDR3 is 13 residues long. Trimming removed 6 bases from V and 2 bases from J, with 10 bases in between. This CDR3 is CASRGPTQETQYF. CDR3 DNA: TGTGCCAGCAGGGGGCCCACTCAAGAGACCCAGTACTTC.

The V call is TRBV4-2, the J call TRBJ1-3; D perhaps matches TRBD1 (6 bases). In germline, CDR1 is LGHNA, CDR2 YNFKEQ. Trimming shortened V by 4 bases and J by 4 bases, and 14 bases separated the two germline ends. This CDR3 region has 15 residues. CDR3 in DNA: TGTGCCAGCAGCCCCGCGGACAGTCTAGGAAACACCATATATTTT. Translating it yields CASSPADSLGNTIYF.

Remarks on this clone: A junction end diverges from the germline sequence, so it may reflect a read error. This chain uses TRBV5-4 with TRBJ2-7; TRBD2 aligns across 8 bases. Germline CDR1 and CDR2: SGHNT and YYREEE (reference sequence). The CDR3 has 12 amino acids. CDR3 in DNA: TGTGCCAGCAGCTTGGCTCTTGGGACTAGTATTTTC. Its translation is CASSLALGTSIF. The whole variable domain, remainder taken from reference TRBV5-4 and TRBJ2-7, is ETGVTQSPTHLIKTRGQQVTLRCSSQSGHNTVSWYQQALGQGPQFIFQYYREEENGRGNFPPRFSGLQFPNYSSELNVNALELDDSALYLCASSLALGTSIFGPGTRLTVT.

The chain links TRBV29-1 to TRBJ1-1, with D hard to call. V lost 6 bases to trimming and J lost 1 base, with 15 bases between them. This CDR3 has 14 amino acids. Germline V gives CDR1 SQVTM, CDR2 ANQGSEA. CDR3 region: CSVRFRSTNTEAFF. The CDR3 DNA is TGCAGCGTGAGGTTTCGTTCCACGAACACTGAAGCTTTCTTT.

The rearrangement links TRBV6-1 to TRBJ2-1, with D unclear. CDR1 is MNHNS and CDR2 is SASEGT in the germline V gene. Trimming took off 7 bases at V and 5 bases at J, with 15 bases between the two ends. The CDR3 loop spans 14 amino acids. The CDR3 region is CASTSKSQNNEQFF. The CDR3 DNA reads TGTGCCAGCACCTCGAAGAGCCAAAACAATGAGCAGTTCTTC.

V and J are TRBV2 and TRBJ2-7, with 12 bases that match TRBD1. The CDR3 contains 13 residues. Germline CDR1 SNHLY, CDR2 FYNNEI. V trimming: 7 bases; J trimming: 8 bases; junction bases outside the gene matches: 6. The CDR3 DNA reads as TGTGCCAGCAAACCGGGACAGGGGGCGAAGCAGTACTTC. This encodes CASKPGQGAKQYF. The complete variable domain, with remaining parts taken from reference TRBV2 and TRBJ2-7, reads EPEVTQTPSHQVTQMGQEVILRCVPISNHLYFYWYRQILGQKVEFLVSFYNNEISEKSEIFDDQFSVERPDGSNFTLKIRSTKLEDSAMYFCASKPGQGAKQYFGPGTRLTVT.

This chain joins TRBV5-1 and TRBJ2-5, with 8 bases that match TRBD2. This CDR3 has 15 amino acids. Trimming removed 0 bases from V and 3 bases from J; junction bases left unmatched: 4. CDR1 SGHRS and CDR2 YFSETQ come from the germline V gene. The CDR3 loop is CASSLAGGTEETQYF. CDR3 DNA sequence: TGCGCCAGCAGCTTGGCGGGGGGGACTGAAGAGACCCAGTACTTC.

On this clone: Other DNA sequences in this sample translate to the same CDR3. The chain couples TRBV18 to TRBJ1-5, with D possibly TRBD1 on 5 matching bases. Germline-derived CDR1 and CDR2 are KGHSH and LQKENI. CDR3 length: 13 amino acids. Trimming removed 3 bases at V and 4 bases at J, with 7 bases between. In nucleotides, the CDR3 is TGTGCCAGCTCACCTGCAGGGAATCAGCCCCAGCATTTT. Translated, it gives CASSPAGNQPQHF.

CDR3 sequence reads: CAWSVGPGAAYEQYF. The CDR3 nucleotides are TGTGCCTGGAGTGTGGGGCCAGGGGCGGCCTACGAGCAGTACTTC. The chain uses TRBV30 and TRBJ2-7; D possibly corresponds to TRBD1 (6 bases). Per germline, CDR1 GTSNPN and CDR2 SVGIG (reference sequence). There are 15 residues in the CDR3. V lost 0 bases and J 2 bases, leaving 14 bases between the germline ends. Together with reference TRBV30 and TRBJ2-7, the CDR3 gives the full variable domain: SQTIHQWPATLVQPVGSPLSLECTVEGTSNPNLYWYRQAAGRGLQLLFYSVGIGQISSEVPQNLSASRPQDRQFILSSKKLLLSDSGFYLCAWSVGPGAAYEQYFGPGTRLTVT.